The TCR beta chain described here comes from a study of OX40 agonist ivuxolimab in advanced cancers. In regard to this clone: The target antigen is unknown.

The study's findings and limits: Low normalized clonal expansion also occurred in some nonresponding patients.

Germline trimming cut 7 bases from V and 2 bases from J; bases unmatched to any gene: 8. The CDR3 consists of 15 residues. The germline V gene has CDR1 MNHEY and CDR2 SVGAGI. Sequencing was performed with immunoSEQ multiplex PCR; in TCRdb, only in-frame clones are kept and a portion is missing. The repertoire holds about 100,000 clones, with around 80% as singletons. The chain carries TRBV6-5 and TRBJ2-7, with 10 bases lining up with TRBD2. The sample here was CD4+ or CD8+ T cells sorted from blood, taken in a trial of the OX40 agonist ivuxolimab. This clonotype was sampled from an adult with an advanced solid tumor such as melanoma, head and neck, liver or kidney cancer. The CDR3 loop is CASKRTSGAPYEQYF. CDR3 DNA: TGTGCCAGCAAACGTACTAGCGGGGCGCCCTACGAGCAGTACTTC.